These 8 T cell receptor beta chains were all obtained from the same sample, sequenced in a study of CD8 T cells in Susac syndrome. Reverse transcription of about 0.45 to 1 ug RNA was performed with random hexamers. MiXCR, run by TCRdb on the immunoSEQ multiplex PCR reads, gives a single entry per CDR3 protein. Of approximately 190,000 distinct CDR3 sequences in the sample, roughly 92% are singletons; the top ten hold 0.1%. The sample comprised CD4+ T cells from PBMCs. The receptors shown here come from a human donor in good health.

The chain carries TRBV19 and TRBJ2-2; weak D call: TRBD1 (6 bases). The CDR3 is made up of 15 amino acids. Germline CDR1 LNHDA, CDR2 SQIVND (reference sequence). The germline V and J ends were trimmed by 8 bases and 0 bases, with 13 bases remaining between them. The CDR3 sequence is CASFPGVANTGELFF. The CDR3 DNA reads TGTGCCAGTTTCCCAGGGGTCGCGAACACCGGGGAGCTGTTTTTT.

The chain joins TRBV7-8 to TRBJ2-2, with 11 bases lining up with TRBD2. CDR1 is SGHVS and CDR2 is FQNEAQ in the germline V gene. Trimming took 5 bases from V and 2 from J; bases not matched to a gene: 7. This CDR3 spans 17 amino acids. CDR3 residues: CASSILTSGANTGELFF. The DNA for the CDR3 is TGTGCCAGCAGCATCCTGACTAGCGGGGCAAACACCGGGGAGCTGTTTTTT.

The rearrangement joins TRBV5-4 to TRBJ1-4; D possibly corresponds to TRBD1 (6 bases). This CDR3 is 15 amino acids long. CDR1 and CDR2 from the germline V gene are SGHNT and YYREEE (reference sequence). Trimming shortened V by 0 bases and J by 7 bases, and 13 bases separated the two germline ends. CDR3 sequence (DNA): TGTGCCAGCAGCTTGGCCGCGGACAGTCTTGAAAAACTGTTTTTT. It translates to CASSLAADSLEKLFF.

This chain links TRBV9 with TRBJ1-3; TRBD1 is a possible D gene (5 bases). The CDR3 covers 15 residues. Trimming took 4 bases from V and 4 from J, leaving 15 bases between them. The germline V gene encodes CDR1 SGDLS and CDR2 YYNGEE. In DNA form, the CDR3 reads TGTGCCAGCAGCCCTTCCGGGACGGAGGGAAACACCATATATTTT. Its translation is CASSPSGTEGNTIYF.

This chain connects TRBV18 to TRBJ2-3, with D maybe TRBD2 (5 bases). Trimming removed 2 bases from V and 0 bases from J, with 9 bases in between. This CDR3 is built from 15 residues. Germline CDR1 reads KGHSH; CDR2 reads LQKENI. CDR3 residues: CASSPEGISTDTQYF. In DNA, the CDR3 is TGTGCCAGCTCACCAGAGGGAATTAGCACAGATACGCAGTATTTT.

The genes are TRBV3-1 and TRBJ1-1; D remains unclear. V lost 3 bases to trimming and J lost 3 bases, with 11 bases between them. Per germline, CDR1 LGHDT and CDR2 YNNKEL (reference sequence). This CDR3 has 14 residues. The CDR3 reads CASSHGCCYTEAFF. CDR3 coding DNA: TGTGCCAGCAGCCACGGATGCTGCTACACTGAAGCTTTCTTT. Complete variable domain (other parts from reference TRBV3-1 and TRBJ1-1): DTAVSQTPKYLVTQMGNDKSIKCEQNLGHDTMYWYKQDSKKFLKIMFSYNNKELIINETVPNRFSPKSPDKAHLNLHINSLELGDSAVYFCASSHGCCYTEAFFGQGTRLTVV.

The chain links TRBV29-1 to TRBJ2-2; D is unresolved. CDR1 SQVTM and CDR2 ANQGSEA come from the germline V gene. This CDR3 has 12 amino acids. The ends were cut back, 4 bases at V and 2 bases at J, with 5 bases in the middle. The DNA for the CDR3 is TGCAGCGTTGTTGAAAACACCGGGGAGCTGTTTTTT. Translating it yields CSVVENTGELFF.

The sample holds one count of this clonotype. The rearrangement uses TRBV7-2 and TRBJ1-2; possible D gene TRBD1, 6 bases. Germline V gene lookup returns CDR1 SGHTA and CDR2 FQGNSA. The V and J ends lost 5 bases and 6 bases respectively, with 16 bases between them. The CDR3 length is 14 residues. The CDR3 nucleotides read TGTGCCAGCAGCCCATACGGGGGGCATAATGGCTACACCTTC. It translates to CASSPYGGHNGYTF.